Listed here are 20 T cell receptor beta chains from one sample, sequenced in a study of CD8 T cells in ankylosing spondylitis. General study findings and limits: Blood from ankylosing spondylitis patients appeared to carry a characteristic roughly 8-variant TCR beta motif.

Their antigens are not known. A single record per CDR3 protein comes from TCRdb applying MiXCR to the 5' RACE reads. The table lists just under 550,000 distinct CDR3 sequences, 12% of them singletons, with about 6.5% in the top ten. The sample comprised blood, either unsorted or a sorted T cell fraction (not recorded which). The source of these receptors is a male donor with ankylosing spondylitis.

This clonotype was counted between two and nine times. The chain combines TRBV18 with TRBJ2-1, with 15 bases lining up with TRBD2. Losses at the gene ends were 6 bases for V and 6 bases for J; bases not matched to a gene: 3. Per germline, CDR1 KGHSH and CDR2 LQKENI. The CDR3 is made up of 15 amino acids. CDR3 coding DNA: TGTGCCAGCTCGGAGGGACTAGCGGGAGGCAATGAGCAGTTCTTC. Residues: CASSEGLAGGNEQFF.

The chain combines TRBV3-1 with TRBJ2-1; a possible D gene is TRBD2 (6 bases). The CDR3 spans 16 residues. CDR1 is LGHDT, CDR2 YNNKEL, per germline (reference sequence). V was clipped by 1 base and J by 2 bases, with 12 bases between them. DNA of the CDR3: TGTGCCAGCAGCCAAGGGGTGGGACTCCCCTACAATGAGCAGTTCTTC. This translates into CASSQGVGLPYNEQFF.

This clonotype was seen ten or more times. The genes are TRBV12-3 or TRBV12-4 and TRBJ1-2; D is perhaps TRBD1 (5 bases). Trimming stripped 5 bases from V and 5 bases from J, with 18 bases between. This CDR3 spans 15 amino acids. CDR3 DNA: TGTGCCAGCAGTGGGCCGGGGGGGGGAGGTTATGGCTACACCTTC. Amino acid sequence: CASSGPGGGGYGYTF.

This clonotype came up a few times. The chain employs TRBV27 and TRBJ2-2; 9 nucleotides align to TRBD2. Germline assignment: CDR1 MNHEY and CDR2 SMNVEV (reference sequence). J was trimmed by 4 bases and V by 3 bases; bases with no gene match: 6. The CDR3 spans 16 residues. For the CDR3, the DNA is TGTGCCAGCAGTTTGGGACTAGCCGCGAGCACCGGGGAGCTGTTTTTT. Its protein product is CASSLGLAASTGELFF.

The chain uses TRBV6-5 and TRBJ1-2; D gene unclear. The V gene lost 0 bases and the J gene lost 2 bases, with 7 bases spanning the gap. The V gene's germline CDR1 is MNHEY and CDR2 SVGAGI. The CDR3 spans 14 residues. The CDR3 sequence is CASSYSNGNYGYTF. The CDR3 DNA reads TGTGCCAGCAGTTACTCGAATGGCAACTATGGCTACACCTTC.

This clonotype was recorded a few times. The CDR3 sequence: CASSLYRIRSGAGANVLTF. DNA for the CDR3: TGTGCCAGCAGCTTATATAGGATCCGGTCAGGGGCCGGGGCCAACGTCCTGACTTTC. The chain links TRBV11-2 to TRBJ2-6; tentatively, D is TRBD1 (6 bases). V lost 2 bases and J 4 bases, leaving 21 bases between the germline ends. The CDR3 is 19 amino acids. Germline assignment: CDR1 SGHAT and CDR2 FQNNGV.

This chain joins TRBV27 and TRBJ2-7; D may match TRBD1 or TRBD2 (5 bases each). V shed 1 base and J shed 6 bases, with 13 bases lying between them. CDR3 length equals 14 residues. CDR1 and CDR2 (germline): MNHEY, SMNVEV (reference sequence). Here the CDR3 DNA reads TGTGCCAGCAGTTTATGGGGGAAACAACTCGAGCAGTACTTC. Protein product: CASSLWGKQLEQYF.

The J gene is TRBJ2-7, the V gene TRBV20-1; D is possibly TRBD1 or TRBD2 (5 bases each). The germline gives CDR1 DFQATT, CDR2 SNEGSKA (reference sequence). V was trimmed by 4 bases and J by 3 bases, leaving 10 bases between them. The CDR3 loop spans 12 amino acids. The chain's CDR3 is CSAKPGGYEQYF. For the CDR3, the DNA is TGCAGTGCTAAGCCTGGGGGCTACGAGCAGTACTTC.

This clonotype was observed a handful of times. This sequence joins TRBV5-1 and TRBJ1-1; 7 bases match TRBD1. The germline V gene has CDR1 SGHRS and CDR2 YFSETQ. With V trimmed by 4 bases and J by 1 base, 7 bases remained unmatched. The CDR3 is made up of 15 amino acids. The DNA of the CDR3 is TGCGCCAGCAGCCTAGGGACAGCCGGGAACACTGAAGCTTTCTTT. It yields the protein CASSLGTAGNTEAFF.

Here the CDR3 DNA reads TGTGCCAGCAGCCTGGATGGGGGGGCGGAAGAGACCCAGTACTTC. Translation gives CASSLDGGAEETQYF. The chain employs TRBV7-2 and TRBJ2-5; TRBD2 is a possible D gene (7 bases). This CDR3 comprises 15 residues. V was clipped by 5 bases and J by 3 bases, with 16 bases between them. Germline CDR1 is SGHTA and CDR2 is FQGNSA. Combining the CDR3 with reference TRBV7-2 and TRBJ2-5 gives the whole variable domain GAGVSQSPSNKVTEKGKDVELRCDPISGHTALYWYRQSLGQGLEFLIYFQGNSAPDKSGLPSDRFSAERTGGSVSTLTIQRTQQEDSAVYLCASSLDGGAEETQYFGPGTRLLVL.

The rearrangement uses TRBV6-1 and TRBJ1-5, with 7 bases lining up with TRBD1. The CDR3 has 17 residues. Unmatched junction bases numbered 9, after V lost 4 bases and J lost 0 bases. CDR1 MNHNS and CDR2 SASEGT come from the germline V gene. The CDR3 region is CASSGVGQAISNQPQHF. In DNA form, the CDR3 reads TGTGCCAGCAGTGGAGTCGGACAGGCGATTAGCAATCAGCCCCAGCATTTT.

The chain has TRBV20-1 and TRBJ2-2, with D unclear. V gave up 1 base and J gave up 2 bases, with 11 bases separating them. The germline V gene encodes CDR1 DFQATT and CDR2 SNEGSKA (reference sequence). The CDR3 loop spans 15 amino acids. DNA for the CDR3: TGCAGTGCTAGAGTTGCAGGAAGTAACACCGGGGAGCTGTTTTTT. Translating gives CSARVAGSNTGELFF.

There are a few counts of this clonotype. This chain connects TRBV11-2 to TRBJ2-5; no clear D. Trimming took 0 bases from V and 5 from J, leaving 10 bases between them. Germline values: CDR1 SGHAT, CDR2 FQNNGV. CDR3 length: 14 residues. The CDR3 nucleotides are TGTGCCAGCAGCTTAGATGCAGGCTCCGAGACCCAGTACTTC. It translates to CASSLDAGSETQYF. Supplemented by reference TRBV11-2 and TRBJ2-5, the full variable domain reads EAGVAQSPRYKIIEKRQSVAFWCNPISGHATLYWYQQILGQGPKLLIQFQNNGVVDDSQLPKDRFSAERLKGVDSTLKIQPAKLEDSAVYLCASSLDAGSETQYFGPGTRLLVL.

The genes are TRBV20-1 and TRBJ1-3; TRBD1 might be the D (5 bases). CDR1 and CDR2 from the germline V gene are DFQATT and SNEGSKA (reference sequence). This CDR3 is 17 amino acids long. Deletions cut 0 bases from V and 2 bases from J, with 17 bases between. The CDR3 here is CSARDLGGTSAGNTIYF. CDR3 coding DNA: TGCAGTGCTAGAGACCTAGGTGGGACTAGTGCTGGAAACACCATATATTTT.

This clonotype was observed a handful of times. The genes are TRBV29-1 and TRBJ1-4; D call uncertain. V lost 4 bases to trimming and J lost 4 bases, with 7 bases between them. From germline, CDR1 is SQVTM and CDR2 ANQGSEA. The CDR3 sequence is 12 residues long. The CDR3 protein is CSVGQVNEKLFF. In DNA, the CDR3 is TGCAGCGTTGGGCAGGTTAATGAAAAACTGTTTTTT.

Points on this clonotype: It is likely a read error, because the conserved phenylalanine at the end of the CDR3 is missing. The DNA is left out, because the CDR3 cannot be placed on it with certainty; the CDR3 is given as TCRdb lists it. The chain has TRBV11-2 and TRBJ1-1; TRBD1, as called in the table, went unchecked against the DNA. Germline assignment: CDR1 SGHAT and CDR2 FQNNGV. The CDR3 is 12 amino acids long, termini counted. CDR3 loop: CASSNPEGDLSI.

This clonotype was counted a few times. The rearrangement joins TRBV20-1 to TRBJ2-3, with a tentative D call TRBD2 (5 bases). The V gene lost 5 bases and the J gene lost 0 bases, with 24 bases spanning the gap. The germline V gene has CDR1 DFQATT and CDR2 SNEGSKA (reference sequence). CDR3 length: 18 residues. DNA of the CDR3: TGCAGTGCTCCCGCGATGGTAGTGGCGGGTATTAGCACAGATACGCAGTATTTT. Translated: CSAPAMVVAGISTDTQYF.

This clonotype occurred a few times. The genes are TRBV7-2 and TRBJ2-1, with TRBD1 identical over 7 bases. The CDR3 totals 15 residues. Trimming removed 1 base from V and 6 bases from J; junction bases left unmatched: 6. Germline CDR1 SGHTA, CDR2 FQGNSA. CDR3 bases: TGTGCCAGCAGCTTAGACGGGACAGAGATCAATGAGCAGTTCTTC. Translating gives CASSLDGTEINEQFF.

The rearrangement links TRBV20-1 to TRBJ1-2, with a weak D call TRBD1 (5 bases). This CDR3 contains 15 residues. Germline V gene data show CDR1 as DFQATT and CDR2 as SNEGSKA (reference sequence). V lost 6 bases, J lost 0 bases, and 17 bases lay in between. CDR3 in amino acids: CSASLGTPANYGYTF. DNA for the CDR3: TGCAGTGCCAGCCTCGGGACGCCAGCTAACTATGGCTACACCTTC.

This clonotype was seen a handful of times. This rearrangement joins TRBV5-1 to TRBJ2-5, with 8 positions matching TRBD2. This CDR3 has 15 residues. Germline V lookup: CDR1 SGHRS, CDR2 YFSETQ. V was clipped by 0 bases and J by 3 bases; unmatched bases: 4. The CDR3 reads CASSLGLLAEETQYF. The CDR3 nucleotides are TGCGCCAGCAGCTTGGGTTTACTAGCGGAAGAGACCCAGTACTTC.